The 27 T cell receptor beta chains reported below all come from one sample, sequenced in a study of shared clonotypes between healthy human individuals. Produced via immunoSEQ multiplex PCR; TCRdb's table is partial and in-frame only. The sample has approximately 2.5 million clones; roughly 93% are singletons. Sequenced material: naive CD4+ T cells from PBMCs. The subset was: CD45RA+ positively selected. The receptors derive from a man between 18 and 35 years old in good health. Some clones in this sample may be carry-over from other donors' samples.

This chain connects TRBV2 to TRBJ1-1, with unresolved D. The germline V and J ends were trimmed by 1 base and 9 bases, with 15 bases remaining between them. Germline V gives CDR1 SNHLY, CDR2 FYNNEI. There are 14 residues in the CDR3. The CDR3 DNA is TGTGCCAGCAGTGAAGAAGGGCTGCGGGCAAAAGCTTTCTTT. Its protein is CASSEEGLRAKAFF.

The rearrangement uses TRBV6-5 and TRBJ1-5, with D hard to call. The CDR3 is 14 amino acids. Germline CDR1 is MNHEY and CDR2 is SVGAGI. V gave up 6 bases and J gave up 0 bases, with 9 bases separating them. The CDR3 DNA reads as TGTGCCAGCAGACCCAGTTATAGCAATCAGCCCCAGCATTTT. The encoded protein is CASRPSYSNQPQHF.

The CDR3 DNA sequence: TGTGCCTGGGGACAGGGGACCTCTGGAAACACCATATATTTT. This gives the protein CAWGQGTSGNTIYF. The chain has TRBV30 and TRBJ1-3, with 9 bases aligning to TRBD1. Germline lookup yields CDR1 GTSNPN and CDR2 SVGIG (reference sequence). The CDR3 has 14 amino acids. V was clipped by 5 bases and J by 0 bases; unmatched bases: 2.

Comment on this clone: A junction end diverges from the germline sequence, so it may reflect a read error. The rearrangement links TRBV28 to TRBJ2-2; 10 bases agree with TRBD1. CDR1 and CDR2 from the germline V gene are MDHEN and SYDVKM. The CDR3 has 16 amino acids. The CDR3 DNA reads as TGTGCCAGCAGTTCGGCGGACAGGGGGAACGCCGGGGAGCTGTTTTTT. Translation: CASSSADRGNAGELFF.

V and J are TRBV28 and TRBJ2-5; a weak D match, TRBD1 (6 bases). The end of the DNA fits TRBJ2-7 better, so the J call may be wrong. Per germline, CDR1 MDHEN and CDR2 SYDVKM. CDR3 length: 12 amino acids. CDR3 nucleotides: TGTGCCAGCAACCAGGGGCCCTACGAGCAGTACTTC. Translating gives CASNQGPYEQYF.

The CDR3 DNA is TGTGCCAGCAGTGTGAAACAGGGCCACAATAATTCACCCCTCCACTTT. It yields the protein CASSVKQGHNNSPLHF. V usage is TRBV2 and J usage is TRBJ1-6; maybe TRBD1 (6 bases). Germline CDR1 reads SNHLY; CDR2 reads FYNNEI. The CDR3 has 16 amino acids. V was cut by 4 bases and J by 5 bases, with 15 bases left in between.

V usage is TRBV18 and J usage is TRBJ2-5; 9 bases line up with TRBD1. The last part of the DNA fits TRBJ2-7 better; the J call may be wrong. The CDR3 is 13 residues long. The germline CDR1 and CDR2 sequences are KGHSH and LQKENI. CDR3 in DNA: TGTGCCAGCTCCGTCTGGACAGGGGTCGAGCAGTACTTC. The encoded protein is CASSVWTGVEQYF.

This clone has only one observation. The chain employs TRBV4-2 and TRBJ1-2; 7 bases match TRBD1. There are 18 residues in the CDR3. Germline lookup yields CDR1 LGHNA and CDR2 YNFKEQ. Trimming removed 1 base from V and 4 bases from J; junction bases left unmatched: 15. The CDR3 is CASSQAGQGGTFIYGYTF. CDR3 in DNA: TGTGCCAGCAGCCAAGCTGGGCAGGGGGGGACTTTTATCTATGGCTACACCTTC.

Note on this clone: The sample holds other DNA sequences that translate to the same CDR3. CDR3 sequence: CASSPGLAGQETQYF. As DNA, the CDR3 is TGCGCCAGCAGCCCGGGACTAGCGGGGCAAGAGACCCAGTACTTC. This chain uses TRBV5-1 with TRBJ2-5; 13 nucleotides align to TRBD2. The germline V gene encodes CDR1 SGHRS and CDR2 YFSETQ. This CDR3 contains 15 residues. Unmatched junction bases numbered 2, after V lost 4 bases and J lost 2 bases.

The V call is TRBV19, the J call TRBJ2-7; maybe TRBD1 (5 bases). The CDR3 loop spans 14 amino acids. Germline V gene data show CDR1 as LNHDA and CDR2 as SQIVND (reference sequence). V was shortened by 5 bases and J by 3 bases, with 14 bases between the two germline ends. This CDR3 reads CASSLGNQGYEQYF. The CDR3 DNA sequence: TGTGCCAGTAGTTTGGGGAATCAGGGCTACGAGCAGTACTTC.

The chain has TRBV29-1 and TRBJ2-3; D ambiguous. This CDR3 is 13 amino acids long. The V gene's germline CDR1 is SQVTM and CDR2 ANQGSEA. CDR3 protein: CMGKRILTDTQYF. Here the CDR3 DNA reads TGCATGGGAAAAAGAATTCTAACAGATACGCAGTATTTT.

With regard to this clone: The sample has other DNA sequences that encode this CDR3 too. The chain carries TRBV7-2 and TRBJ2-7, with no clear D. This CDR3 has 12 amino acids. V lost 3 bases to trimming and J lost 3 bases, with 6 bases between them. The germline CDR1 and CDR2 sequences are SGHTA and FQGNSA. Here the CDR3 DNA reads TGTGCCAGCAGCTTTGACGGCTACGAGCAGTACTTC. Amino acid sequence: CASSFDGYEQYF.

The V and J genes are TRBV11-1 and TRBJ2-3, with 9 positions matching TRBD2. V was clipped by 2 bases and J by 3 bases; unmatched bases: 3. This CDR3 region has 15 residues. Germline lookup yields CDR1 SGHAT and CDR2 FQDESV (reference sequence). CDR3 coding DNA: TGTGCCAGCAGCTTACCAGCGGGAGGTACAGATACGCAGTATTTT. Its translation is CASSLPAGGTDTQYF.

The J gene is TRBJ2-7, the V gene TRBV29-1, with 8 bases aligning to TRBD2. V lost 8 bases and J lost 3; bases outside the gene matches: 12. The germline gives CDR1 SQVTM, CDR2 ANQGSEA. This CDR3 spans 14 amino acids. CDR3 loop: CSPSSGGEDYEQYF. The CDR3 coding sequence is TGCAGCCCTTCCAGCGGGGGAGAGGACTACGAGCAGTACTTC.

As for this clone: At the DNA level, this CDR3 is encoded by other sequences in the same sample as well. V gene TRBV5-1 combines with J gene TRBJ1-1, with D possibly TRBD1 on 5 matching bases. Per the germline V gene, CDR1 is SGHRS and CDR2 is YFSETQ. V lost 1 base and J lost 5, with 12 bases in between. The CDR3 is 14 amino acids. The CDR3 region has the DNA TGCGCCAGCAGCTTGAGTGGAGGGACGACTGAAGCTTTCTTT. Translation: CASSLSGGTTEAFF.

This chain joins TRBV20-1 and TRBJ2-1, with no clear D. CDR3 length: 10 residues. The V end lost 5 bases, the J end lost 12 bases, and 11 bases lay between the germline ends. Germline values: CDR1 DFQATT, CDR2 SNEGSKA (reference sequence). CDR3 sequence: CSAALAVQFF. The CDR3 DNA reads as TGCAGTGCTGCCTTGGCTGTGCAGTTCTTC.

With regard to this clone: Other DNA sequences in this specimen translate into the identical CDR3. This rearrangement joins TRBV7-2 to TRBJ2-7; a possible D gene is TRBD2 (6 bases). The CDR3 has 14 residues. Germline V gene lookup returns CDR1 SGHTA and CDR2 FQGNSA. V was trimmed by 5 bases and J by 1 base, leaving 12 bases between them. CDR3 protein: CASSPGLTSYEQYF. CDR3 DNA: TGTGCCAGCAGCCCGGGACTTACTTCCTACGAGCAGTACTTC.

The genes are TRBV28 and TRBJ2-2; 15 positions agree with TRBD2. The length of the CDR3 is 18 residues. From germline, CDR1 is MDHEN and CDR2 SYDVKM. V was clipped by 1 base and J by 6 bases; unmatched bases: 6. CDR3 amino acids: CASSLYARTSGRAGELFF. CDR3 nucleotides: TGTGCCAGCAGTTTATACGCTAGGACTAGCGGGAGGGCCGGGGAGCTGTTTTTT.

The chain couples TRBV5-1 to TRBJ1-2, with D perhaps matching TRBD1 (5 bases). The CDR3 sequence is 15 residues long. With 2 bases removed from V and 8 bases from J, the gap between germline ends came to 19 bases. Germline values: CDR1 SGHRS, CDR2 YFSETQ. CDR3 bases: TGCGCCAGCAGCTTCTCTGTTATGGGGGGTTTCGGCTACACCTTC. This encodes CASSFSVMGGFGYTF.

This CDR3 reads CSVSGLNNEQFF. CDR3 bases: TGCAGCGTTTCCGGACTTAACAATGAGCAGTTCTTC. The chain employs TRBV29-1 and TRBJ2-1; D may be TRBD2 (5 bases). The CDR3 sequence is 12 residues long. Germline V lookup: CDR1 SQVTM, CDR2 ANQGSEA. V dropped 5 bases and J dropped 5 bases, with 10 bases sitting between them.

V is TRBV29-1 and J is TRBJ2-1; tentatively, D is TRBD2 (6 bases). Germline CDR1 and CDR2: SQVTM and ANQGSEA. Trimming removed 8 bases from V and 5 bases from J, with 19 bases in between. This CDR3 spans 14 amino acids. CDR3 region: CSLSRTNVHNEQFF. In nucleotides, the CDR3 is TGCAGCCTGTCACGGACTAACGTTCACAATGAGCAGTTCTTC.

The J gene is TRBJ1-5, the V gene TRBV11-2; D is unclear. Trimming left V 3 bases short and J 2 bases short, with 5 bases between. The length of the CDR3 is 13 residues. The germline V gene encodes CDR1 SGHAT and CDR2 FQNNGV. CDR3 in amino acids: CASSFSRNQPQHF. The CDR3 coding sequence is TGTGCCAGCAGCTTTAGCCGCAATCAGCCCCAGCATTTT.

In its sample, this clone was seen once. The rearrangement links TRBV7-4 to TRBJ2-7; 15 bases are shared with TRBD2. Trimming at V came to 4 bases and at J to 1 base, leaving 5 bases not matched to a gene. Germline V gives CDR1 SGHVT, CDR2 SQSDAQ. This CDR3 has 17 amino acids. The DNA for the CDR3 is TGTGCCAGCAGCTCTGGACTAGCGGGAGGGCCTTCCTACGAGCAGTACTTC. It is translated as CASSSGLAGGPSYEQYF.

V gene TRBV28 combines with J gene TRBJ1-5; 7 positions match TRBD1. This CDR3 is built from 15 residues. CDR1 MDHEN and CDR2 SYDVKM come from the germline V gene. Trimming cost V 3 bases and J 6 bases; bases outside gene matches: 8. In DNA form, the CDR3 reads TGTGCCAGCAGTTTCTCGACAGGGTTCGGTCAGCCCCAGCATTTT. This sequence encodes CASSFSTGFGQPQHF.

The V and J genes are TRBV5-1 and TRBJ2-1, with D possibly called TRBD1 or TRBD2 (5 bases each). Trimming removed 7 bases at V and 3 bases at J, with 29 bases between. The CDR3 contains 19 residues. Germline V gives CDR1 SGHRS, CDR2 YFSETQ. CDR3 protein: CASGRPEGISSTLYNEQFF. The CDR3 DNA follows: TGCGCCAGCGGACGCCCTGAGGGGATTAGCAGCACCCTCTACAATGAGCAGTTCTTC.

The chain carries TRBV20-1 and TRBJ2-1; D gene uncertain. V lost 8 bases and J 3 bases, leaving 5 bases between the germline ends. Looked up from germline, CDR1 is DFQATT and CDR2 is SNEGSKA (reference sequence). This CDR3 is built from 10 residues. As DNA, the CDR3 is TGCAGTCTAGTCTACAATGAGCAGTTCTTC. Amino acid sequence: CSLVYNEQFF.

Here the CDR3 reads CASSFPPGTATRSYEQYF. CDR3 nucleotide sequence: TGTGCCAGCAGTTTCCCCCCGGGGACAGCCACCAGGTCCTACGAGCAGTACTTC. The chain joins TRBV28 to TRBJ2-7, with TRBD1 identical over 7 bases. Trimming took 3 bases from V and 1 from J; bases not matched to a gene: 15. The CDR3 is 18 residues long. The germline V gene has CDR1 MDHEN and CDR2 SYDVKM.